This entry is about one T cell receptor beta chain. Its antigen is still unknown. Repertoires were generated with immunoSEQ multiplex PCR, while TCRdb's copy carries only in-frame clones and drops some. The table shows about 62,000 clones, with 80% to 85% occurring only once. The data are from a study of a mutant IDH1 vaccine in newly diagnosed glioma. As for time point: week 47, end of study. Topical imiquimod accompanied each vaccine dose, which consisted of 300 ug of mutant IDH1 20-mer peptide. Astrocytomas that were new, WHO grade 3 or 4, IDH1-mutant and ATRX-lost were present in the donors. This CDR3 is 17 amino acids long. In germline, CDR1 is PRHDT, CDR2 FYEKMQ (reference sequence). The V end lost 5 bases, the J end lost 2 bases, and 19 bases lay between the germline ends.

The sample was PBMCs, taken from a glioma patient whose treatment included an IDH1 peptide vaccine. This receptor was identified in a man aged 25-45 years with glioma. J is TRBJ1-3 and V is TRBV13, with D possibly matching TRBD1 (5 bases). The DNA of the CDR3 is TGTGCCAGCAGCCCCTACCGCACAGAGACAGCTGGAAACACCATATATTTT. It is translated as CASSPYRTETAGNTIYF.